The rows below give T cell receptor beta chains drawn from one sample of a study of chemoradiotherapy in HPV16-positive cancers. Data came from immunoSEQ multiplex PCR; TCRdb stores just in-frame clones and leaves some out. The sample lists around 25,000 clones; more than 90% were seen once. This specimen was blood, taken from a patient who underwent chemoradiotherapy. These receptor sequences come from a human donor with HPV-associated anogenital cancer. Each CDR3 is given with its conserved first and last residue. Each record gives: clone size, V gene, CDR3 protein. Clone size is given for some rows only: seen once, a few or many times, or a class if the clone is expanded.

abundance: NA; v_gene: TRBV19; CDR3aa: CASRRQGSGGYTF
abundance: NA; v_gene: TRBV2; CDR3aa: CASSEEDRYEQYF
abundance: NA; v_gene: TRBV6-5; CDR3aa: CASGRDSVGTEAFF
abundance: NA; v_gene: TRBV27; CDR3aa: CASSLIGLAGVTDTQYF
abundance: NA; v_gene: TRBV28; CDR3aa: CASSPGSYGYTF
abundance: NA; v_gene: TRBV20-1; CDR3aa: CSQGEDTQYF
abundance: NA; v_gene: TRBV7-9; CDR3aa: CASSLTGRQFANTGELFF
abundance: NA; v_gene: TRBV27; CDR3aa: CASSSQGNTEAFF
abundance: NA; v_gene: TRBV6-5; CDR3aa: CASSYYSRQETQYF
abundance: once; v_gene: TRBV5-1; CDR3aa: CASSLQANSGNTIYF
abundance: NA; v_gene: TRBV4-3; CDR3aa: CASSQGPRGGGYTF
abundance: NA; v_gene: TRBV7-9; CDR3aa: CASSRSGAGGDTQYF
abundance: NA; v_gene: TRBV2; CDR3aa: CASSPTNTDTQYF
abundance: NA; v_gene: TRBV19; CDR3aa: CASSITPSRMYQETQYF
abundance: NA; v_gene: TRBV4-2; CDR3aa: CASSQEFVAEQYF
abundance: NA; v_gene: TRBV6-5; CDR3aa: CASSYSVGSYEQYF
abundance: NA; v_gene: TRBV4-1; CDR3aa: CASSQRTPGTYEQYF
abundance: NA; v_gene: TRBV5-1; CDR3aa: CASSSQPTGSGNTIYF
abundance: once; v_gene: TRBV2; CDR3aa: CASRTTATGELFF
abundance: NA; v_gene: TRBV7-9; CDR3aa: CASSSGTLRYNEQFF
abundance: NA; v_gene: TRBV10-3; CDR3aa: CAIRELLEEKLFF
abundance: NA; v_gene: TRBV28; CDR3aa: CASSFGRGYEQYF
abundance: NA; v_gene: TRBV6-6; CDR3aa: CASSRYRVETGNTIYF